A single sample gave rise to the 30 T cell receptor beta chains below, sequenced in a study of blood T cell repertoires in COVID-19. TCRdb's copy holds only in-frame clones and misses some; the assay was immunoSEQ multiplex PCR. The sample gives 140,000 to 150,000 clones, over 75% of which show up once; about 1.2% is in the top ten. Sequencing was done on a sample of PBMCs or T cells enriched from blood (not recorded which). The receptors stem from a young woman with acute COVID-19.

The chain couples TRBV19 to TRBJ1-6; 12 positions match TRBD1. The CDR3 runs to 17 residues. Losses at the gene ends were 5 bases for V and 6 bases for J; bases not matched to a gene: 8. Germline V CDR1 and CDR2: LNHDA, SQIVND (reference sequence). DNA for the CDR3: TGTGCCAGTAGTCCCCGGGACAGGGGGCGATCTAATTCACCCCTCCACTTT. As protein: CASSPRDRGRSNSPLHF.

The chain's CDR3 is CASSLGGGTNYGYTF. The CDR3 coding sequence is TGCGCCAGCAGCTTGGGCGGCGGGACGAACTATGGCTACACCTTC. The V call is TRBV5-1, the J call TRBJ1-2; D may be TRBD1 (5 bases). V was cut by 0 bases and J by 2 bases, with 11 bases left in between. The CDR3 has 15 amino acids. Germline lookup yields CDR1 SGHRS and CDR2 YFSETQ.

The chain carries TRBV6-6 and TRBJ2-5; 7 bases align to TRBD1. Per germline, CDR1 MNHNY and CDR2 SVGAGI (reference sequence). With 2 bases clipped from V and 4 bases from J, the junction kept 4 bases outside the gene matches. CDR3 length: 14 residues. For the CDR3, the DNA is TGTGCCAGCAGTTACATGACAGGGCTAGAGACCCAGTACTTC. It translates to CASSYMTGLETQYF.

The chain employs TRBV5-8 and TRBJ2-2, with a possible D match to TRBD2 (6 bases). Trimming removed 4 bases from V and 7 bases from J, with 23 bases in between. The germline gives CDR1 SGHTS, CDR2 YDEGEE. The CDR3 spans 17 residues. This CDR3 is CASSRGLTGGSYGELFF. The CDR3 DNA sequence: TGTGCCAGCAGCCGAGGACTAACAGGCGGGTCGTACGGGGAGCTGTTTTTT.

This clone has just a few counts. The chain recombines TRBV9 with TRBJ2-3; 9 positions agree with TRBD2. Germline trimming cut 4 bases from V and 3 bases from J; bases unmatched to any gene: 3. In germline, CDR1 is SGDLS, CDR2 YYNGEE. The CDR3 covers 14 residues. This chain's CDR3 is CASSLGLATDTQYF. For the CDR3, the DNA is TGTGCCAGCAGCCTGGGACTAGCTACAGATACGCAGTATTTT.

The chain joins TRBV5-6 to TRBJ2-1; possible D gene TRBD1, 6 bases. This CDR3 has 16 residues. V lost 2 bases to trimming and J lost 8 bases, with 20 bases between them. Germline V CDR1 and CDR2: SGHDT, YYEEEE. The CDR3: CASSFSAEGGVDEQFF. The CDR3 DNA sequence: TGTGCCAGCAGCTTTTCGGCCGAAGGGGGAGTGGATGAGCAGTTCTTC.

The J gene is TRBJ1-4, the V gene TRBV3-1 (or the pseudogene TRBV3-2); D gene uncertain. Germline assignment: CDR1 LGHDT and CDR2 YNNKEL (reference sequence). The CDR3 covers 14 residues. V lost 4 bases and J lost 6, with 12 bases in between. CDR3 bases: TGTGCCAGCAGCCCAACCCACACACATGAAAAACTGTTTTTT. Protein product: CASSPTHTHEKLFF.

The CDR3 is CASSEDSSYNEQFF. The CDR3 nucleotides are TGTGCCAGCAGCGAGGACAGCTCCTACAATGAGCAGTTCTTC. The chain employs TRBV28 and TRBJ2-1; tentatively, D is TRBD1 (6 bases). Germline lookup yields CDR1 MDHEN and CDR2 SYDVKM. V lost 6 bases and J lost 0, with 9 bases in between. CDR3 length: 14 residues. The variable domain in full, completed from reference TRBV28 and TRBJ2-1, reads DVKVTQSSRYLVKRTGEKVFLECVQDMDHENMFWYRQDPGLGLRLIYFSYDVKMKEKGDIPEGYSVSREKKERFSLILESASTNQTSMYLCASSEDSSYNEQFFGPGTRLTVL.

V gene TRBV19 combines with J gene TRBJ1-5; 8 nucleotides align to TRBD1. V lost 6 bases, J lost 0 bases, and 10 bases stayed unmatched. Germline assignment: CDR1 LNHDA and CDR2 SQIVND (reference sequence). The CDR3 totals 17 residues. This CDR3 reads CASRKTGAMYSNQPQHF. CDR3 in DNA: TGTGCCAGTAGGAAGACAGGGGCGATGTATAGCAATCAGCCCCAGCATTTT.

This clone was seen more than once but under ten times. The chain recombines TRBV6-5 with TRBJ2-1; 8 nucleotides match TRBD2. This CDR3 comprises 12 residues. J lost 10 bases, V lost 8 bases, and 7 bases had no gene match. Germline CDR1 is MNHEY and CDR2 is SVGAGI. CDR3 region: CASYSGGREQFF. CDR3 in DNA: TGTGCCAGCTATTCGGGAGGGCGCGAGCAGTTCTTC.

The rearrangement links TRBV24-1 to TRBJ1-2; the match to TRBD1 covers 9 bases. V dropped 4 bases and J dropped 6; count of bases not matched to a gene: 14. This CDR3 region has 17 residues. In germline, CDR1 is KGHDR, CDR2 SFDVKD. The CDR3: CATSDQTPGTGWHGYTF. CDR3 nucleotide sequence: TGTGCCACCAGTGACCAAACGCCCGGGACAGGGTGGCATGGCTACACCTTC.

V gene TRBV4-1 combines with J gene TRBJ1-2, with TRBD1 matching over 7 bases. This CDR3 has 16 residues. V lost 1 base, J lost 2 bases, and 7 bases stayed unmatched. The germline V gene encodes CDR1 MGHRA and CDR2 YSYEKL. CDR3 in DNA: TGCGCCAGCAGCCAAGGGACGGGACAGCCCAACTATGGCTACACCTTC. This gives the protein CASSQGTGQPNYGYTF.

The CDR3 reads CASSLVVSGQSYGYTF. CDR3 sequence (DNA): TGTGCCAGCAGCTTAGTGGTCTCGGGACAGAGCTATGGCTACACCTTC. This chain joins TRBV7-2 and TRBJ1-2; the match to TRBD1 covers 7 bases. This CDR3 is built from 16 residues. Trimming at V came to 1 base and at J to 4 bases, leaving 9 bases not matched to a gene. Germline loops: CDR1 SGHTA, CDR2 FQGNSA.

The chain uses TRBV19 and TRBJ1-5; weak D call: TRBD1 (6 bases). Germline CDR1 reads LNHDA; CDR2 reads SQIVND (reference sequence). CDR3 length equals 14 residues. Trimming removed 3 bases from V and 7 bases from J, with 13 bases in between. CDR3 protein: CASSMEGGEQPQHF. Here the CDR3 DNA reads TGTGCCAGTAGTATGGAAGGGGGGGAGCAGCCCCAGCATTTT.

The chain recombines TRBV19 with TRBJ1-3; D ambiguous. V shed 10 bases and J shed 0 bases, with 16 bases lying between them. The CDR3 runs to 15 residues. Per the germline V gene, CDR1 is LNHDA and CDR2 is SQIVND (reference sequence). The CDR3 reads CAMADTGTSGNTIYF. The CDR3 bases are TGTGCCATGGCCGATACGGGAACCTCTGGAAACACCATATATTTT.

The chain recombines TRBV18 with TRBJ2-6; tentative D call: TRBD2 (6 bases). The CDR3 has 17 residues. In germline, CDR1 is KGHSH, CDR2 LQKENI. V gave up 2 bases and J gave up 0 bases, with 11 bases separating them. The DNA of the CDR3 is TGTGCCAGCTCACCAGCGGGGCCCCTCTCTGGGGCCAACGTCCTGACTTTC. Translating gives CASSPAGPLSGANVLTF.

The rearrangement joins TRBV9 to TRBJ2-1; 8 positions agree with TRBD1. Germline assignment: CDR1 SGDLS and CDR2 YYNGEE. Trimming cost V 6 bases and J 9 bases; bases outside gene matches: 8. This CDR3 region has 13 residues. The CDR3 region has the DNA TGTGCCAGCACCCGATCTACAGGGGGTGAGCAGTTCTTC. It codes for CASTRSTGGEQFF.

About this clone: Other DNA sequences in this specimen translate into the identical CDR3. This chain connects TRBV5-1 to TRBJ2-1; the D is unclear. Germline V gene lookup returns CDR1 SGHRS and CDR2 YFSETQ. V gave up 2 bases and J gave up 7 bases, with 7 bases separating them. There are 12 residues in the CDR3. CDR3 sequence (DNA): TGCGCCAGCAGCTTAGGCGGTAATGAGCAGTTCTTC. Encoded protein: CASSLGGNEQFF. Together with reference TRBV5-1 and TRBJ2-1, the CDR3 gives the full variable domain: KAGVTQTPRYLIKTRGQQVTLSCSPISGHRSVSWYQQTPGQGLQFLFEYFSETQRNKGNFPGRFSGRQFSNSRSEMNVSTLELGDSALYLCASSLGGNEQFFGPGTRLTVL.

The chain recombines TRBV11-3 with TRBJ2-1; TRBD2 matches 7 bases. Germline V gives CDR1 SGHNT, CDR2 YENEEA. There are 14 residues in the CDR3. V lost 5 bases to trimming and J lost 5 bases; unmatched junction nucleotides: 6. The CDR3 reads CASSLGGSNNEQFF. The CDR3 coding sequence is TGTGCCAGCAGCCTGGGGGGGTCCAACAATGAGCAGTTCTTC. The entire variable domain, with the rest obtained from reference TRBV11-3 and TRBJ2-1, is as follows: EAGVVQSPRYKIIEKKQPVAFWCNPISGHNTLYWYLQNLGQGPELLIRYENEEAVDDSQLPKDRFSAERLKGVDSTLKIQPAELGDSAVYLCASSLGGSNNEQFFGPGTRLTVL.

The chain recombines TRBV5-6 with TRBJ1-4; D gene ambiguous. The CDR3 extends over 15 amino acids. The germline V gene encodes CDR1 SGHDT and CDR2 YYEEEE. The V and J ends lost 0 bases and 8 bases respectively, with 14 bases between them. The CDR3: CASSLGLREAEKLFF. CDR3 bases: TGTGCCAGCAGCTTGGGTCTCCGAGAGGCAGAAAAACTGTTTTTT.

V gene TRBV30 combines with J gene TRBJ1-6; D is ambiguous. Trimming shortened V by 4 bases and J by 6 bases, and 16 bases separated the two germline ends. The CDR3 length is 15 residues. CDR1 and CDR2 (germline): GTSNPN, SVGIG (reference sequence). The CDR3 DNA reads as TGTGCCTGGAAGGACCCTCGGGGTGCTAATTCACCCCTCCACTTT. This codes for CAWKDPRGANSPLHF.

J is TRBJ1-5 and V is TRBV28, with 7 bases lining up with TRBD1. The CDR3 totals 15 residues. CDR1 MDHEN and CDR2 SYDVKM come from the germline V gene. Germline trimming cut 6 bases from V and 5 bases from J; bases unmatched to any gene: 10. CDR3 loop: CASSPSGTADQPQHF. CDR3 in DNA: TGTGCCAGCAGCCCATCCGGGACAGCAGATCAGCCCCAGCATTTT. The full variable domain, with the rest looked up from reference TRBV28 and TRBJ1-5, is DVKVTQSSRYLVKRTGEKVFLECVQDMDHENMFWYRQDPGLGLRLIYFSYDVKMKEKGDIPEGYSVSREKKERFSLILESASTNQTSMYLCASSPSGTADQPQHFGDGTRLSIL.

This chain uses TRBV3-1 (or the pseudogene TRBV3-2) with TRBJ2-7; the D is unclear. V lost 0 bases to trimming and J lost 2 bases, with 14 bases between them. CDR1 and CDR2 from the germline V gene are LGHDT and YNNKEL (reference sequence). The CDR3 spans 16 residues. The CDR3 loop reads CASSQDTAQEAYEQYF. Written as DNA, the CDR3 is TGTGCCAGCAGCCAAGATACGGCACAAGAGGCCTACGAGCAGTACTTC.

This clone has just one count. J is TRBJ1-2 and V is TRBV6-2 or TRBV6-3; a weak D match, TRBD1 (6 bases). V lost 2 bases to trimming and J lost 8 bases, with 15 bases between them. CDR1 and CDR2 (germline): MNHEY, SVGEGT. CDR3 length equals 14 residues. CDR3 loop: CASSYRDTLGGYTF. CDR3 in DNA: TGTGCCAGCAGTTACCGGGACACTCTCGGAGGCTACACCTTC.

V gene TRBV28 combines with J gene TRBJ2-3, with TRBD2 identical over 7 bases. J gave up 0 bases and V 4 bases, and 7 bases lay outside the gene matches. The CDR3 runs to 16 residues. CDR1 and CDR2 from the germline V gene are MDHEN and SYDVKM. This CDR3 is CASSSPLAESTDTQYF. The CDR3, as DNA: TGTGCCAGCAGTTCACCTCTAGCGGAAAGCACAGATACGCAGTATTTT.

CDR3 nucleotide sequence: TGTGCCAGCAGTTTAATGAGAGGGAACACTGAAGCTTTCTTT. Translating gives CASSLMRGNTEAFF. This chain joins TRBV28 and TRBJ1-1; no definite D call. The CDR3 length is 14 residues. Trimming shortened V by 2 bases and J by 1 base, and 8 bases separated the two germline ends. Germline V gives CDR1 MDHEN, CDR2 SYDVKM.

The chain recombines TRBV11-2 with TRBJ2-3; 13 bases fit TRBD2. The CDR3 sequence is 18 residues long. CDR1 is SGHAT, CDR2 FQNNGV, per germline. V dropped 4 bases and J dropped 2; count of bases not matched to a gene: 9. In DNA form, the CDR3 reads TGTGCCAGCAGCTCAGTAATCGGACTAGCGGGAGACACAGATACGCAGTATTTT. It translates to CASSSVIGLAGDTDTQYF.

The V call is TRBV28, the J call TRBJ1-6; TRBD1 might be the D (6 bases). Trimming removed 8 bases at V and 0 bases at J, with 11 bases between. This CDR3 spans 15 amino acids. Per germline, CDR1 MDHEN and CDR2 SYDVKM. CDR3 sequence: CASRGQSSYNSPLHF. The DNA of the CDR3 is TGTGCCAGCCGCGGACAGAGCTCCTATAATTCACCCCTCCACTTT.

The V call is TRBV10-3, the J call TRBJ2-4; D might be TRBD1 (6 bases). CDR1 ENHRY and CDR2 SYGVKD come from the germline V gene. The V end was cut by 2 bases, the J end by 2 bases, with 7 bases between. CDR3 length equals 14 residues. CDR3 region: CAISEGQTKNIQYF. The CDR3 region has the DNA TGTGCCATCAGTGAGGGACAGACCAAAAACATTCAGTACTTC.

The chain has TRBV6-1 and TRBJ1-2, with no clear D. Germline lookup yields CDR1 MNHNS and CDR2 SASEGT. The CDR3 contains 15 residues. V lost 2 bases, J lost 5 bases, and 15 bases lay in between. In DNA form, the CDR3 reads TGTGCCAGCAGTGAATCCCTGGGCAGTCGGTATGGCTACACCTTC. Translation gives CASSESLGSRYGYTF.